These 21 T cell receptor beta chains were sequenced from one sample in a study of cytomegalovirus exposure and HLA in healthy donors. The PCR contained 60 Vbeta and 13 Jbeta primers. Profiled with immunoSEQ multiplex PCR; TCRdb holds only in-frame clones, not every one. The sample contains about 59,000 clones, 80% of which appear only once. Material for sequencing was PBMCs. Receptors were obtained from a woman in her forties in good health and CMV-seronegative.

This chain joins TRBV30 and TRBJ2-1; no firm D call. CDR1 and CDR2 (germline): GTSNPN, SVGIG (reference sequence). V was cut by 0 bases and J by 7 bases, with 7 bases left in between. The length of the CDR3 is 12 residues. CDR3 in DNA: TGTGCCTGGAGTGTTGTAAATAATGAGCAGTTCTTC. It codes for CAWSVVNNEQFF.

This clone was observed a few times. The chain combines TRBV19 with TRBJ2-7; D unclear. Trimming stripped 1 base from V and 1 base from J, with 8 bases between. Germline CDR1 is LNHDA and CDR2 is SQIVND (reference sequence). The CDR3 is made up of 14 amino acids. The CDR3: CASSIVGSSYEQYF. CDR3 DNA sequence: TGTGCCAGTAGTATAGTCGGGTCGTCCTACGAGCAGTACTTC.

In nucleotides, the CDR3 is TGTGCCTGGAGTGGACAGGGGACTGGCACTGAAGCTTTCTTT. Translation: CAWSGQGTGTEAFF. The V and J genes are TRBV30 and TRBJ1-1; TRBD1 matches 8 bases. Germline CDR1 and CDR2: GTSNPN and SVGIG (reference sequence). The CDR3 contains 14 residues. Losses at the gene ends were 1 base for V and 4 bases for J; bases not matched to a gene: 5.

This clone turned up a few times. V gene TRBV2 combines with J gene TRBJ1-5, with a tentative D call TRBD1 (5 bases). Trimming left V 7 bases short and J 9 bases short, with 16 bases between. This CDR3 comprises 13 residues. In germline, CDR1 is SNHLY, CDR2 FYNNEI. The CDR3 region has the DNA TGTGCCAGCATAGCAGGGAACGGTTTGCCCCAGCATTTT. Translated: CASIAGNGLPQHF.

The chain combines TRBV7-9 with TRBJ2-7; D gene unclear. This CDR3 region has 13 residues. Trimming took 2 bases from V and 12 from J, leaving 17 bases between them. Germline V gene data show CDR1 as SEHNR and CDR2 as FQNEAQ (reference sequence). The CDR3, as DNA: TGTGCCAGCAGCTTATTAAGCCCCAACTCCCCGTACTTC. Translation: CASSLLSPNSPYF.

The J gene is TRBJ2-7, the V gene TRBV4-1; 8 bases map to TRBD1. Germline V gives CDR1 MGHRA, CDR2 YSYEKL. The CDR3 loop spans 14 amino acids. With 3 bases clipped from V and 2 bases from J, the junction kept 3 bases outside the gene matches. The CDR3 is CASSQRTGTYEQYF. The CDR3 DNA follows: TGCGCCAGCAGCCAGAGGACAGGGACCTACGAGCAGTACTTC.

The gene calls are TRBV4-3 and TRBJ2-3; D unclear. Per germline, CDR1 LGHNA and CDR2 YSLEER. Trimming cost V 0 bases and J 0 bases, with 7 bases left between them. This CDR3 region has 15 residues. CDR3 bases: TGCGCCAGCAGCCAAGAGGGCTTTAGCACAGATACGCAGTATTTT. Its translation is CASSQEGFSTDTQYF.

CDR3 bases: TGTGCCAGCAGCCTCGGGAGGGGGTATAACACCGGGGAGCTGTTTTTT. As protein: CASSLGRGYNTGELFF. The chain carries TRBV5-6 and TRBJ2-2; 8 bases fit TRBD2. Germline-derived CDR1 and CDR2 are SGHDT and YYEEEE. V shed 4 bases, J shed 2 bases, and the junction held 7 bases outside the gene matches. The CDR3 extends over 16 amino acids.

V gene TRBV29-1 combines with J gene TRBJ2-1, with D unresolved. Trimming cost V 4 bases and J 2 bases, with 9 bases left between them. This CDR3 has 13 amino acids. Germline CDR1 is SQVTM and CDR2 is ANQGSEA. CDR3 protein: CSVASSAYNEQFF. DNA for the CDR3: TGCAGCGTTGCTTCGAGTGCCTACAATGAGCAGTTCTTC.

V is TRBV15 and J is TRBJ2-2; 8 nucleotides line up with TRBD1. This CDR3 has 15 amino acids. Losses at the gene ends were 5 bases for V and 5 bases for J; bases not matched to a gene: 7. CDR1 and CDR2 (germline): LNHNV, YYDKDF (reference sequence). CDR3 residues: CATSGRTGFTGELFF. The CDR3 DNA reads as TGTGCCACCAGCGGCCGGACAGGGTTTACCGGGGAGCTGTTTTTT.

The chain is built from TRBV5-6 and TRBJ1-4; D unresolved. The germline V and J ends were trimmed by 0 bases and 5 bases, with 5 bases remaining between them. CDR3 length equals 13 residues. Germline CDR1 reads SGHDT; CDR2 reads YYEEEE. The CDR3 spells CASSLVQNEKLFF. The CDR3 nucleotides read TGTGCCAGCAGCTTGGTACAGAATGAAAAACTGTTTTTT.

The chain recombines TRBV16 with TRBJ1-2, with D perhaps matching TRBD1 (5 bases). The CDR3 sequence is 13 residues long. Germline V gene data show CDR1 as KGHSY and CDR2 as FQNENV. The V gene lost 2 bases and the J gene lost 8 bases, with 12 bases spanning the gap. The CDR3, as DNA: TGTGCCAGCAGCCAACTCCAGGGAGGAGGCTACACCTTC. Translation: CASSQLQGGGYTF.

The chain employs TRBV4-2 and TRBJ2-3, with TRBD2 matching over 7 bases. CDR3 length: 17 residues. CDR1 LGHNA and CDR2 YNFKEQ come from the germline V gene. The ends lost 3 bases at V and 0 bases at J; junction bases unmatched: 9. The CDR3 bases are TGTGCCAGCAGCCACGTTCCTAGCGGCCTAAGCACAGATACGCAGTATTTT. Its translation: CASSHVPSGLSTDTQYF.

The rearrangement uses TRBV5-8 and TRBJ2-1, with D hard to call. CDR3 length: 16 residues. From germline, CDR1 is SGHTS and CDR2 YDEGEE. V shed 0 bases and J shed 0 bases, with 10 bases lying between them. CDR3 residues: CASSLALASSYNEQFF. CDR3 in DNA: TGTGCCAGCAGCTTGGCCTTGGCAAGCTCCTACAATGAGCAGTTCTTC.

This chain joins TRBV2 and TRBJ2-1; TRBD2 aligns across 10 bases. The CDR3 spans 15 residues. The V and J ends lost 2 bases and 3 bases, in that order; junction bases with no gene match: 1. CDR1 is SNHLY, CDR2 FYNNEI, per germline. The CDR3 loop is CASSELAGVYNEQFF. In nucleotides, the CDR3 is TGTGCCAGCAGTGAACTAGCGGGGGTCTACAATGAGCAGTTCTTC. Filled out from reference TRBV2 and TRBJ2-1, the complete variable domain reads EPEVTQTPSHQVTQMGQEVILRCVPISNHLYFYWYRQILGQKVEFLVSFYNNEISEKSEIFDDQFSVERPDGSNFTLKIRSTKLEDSAMYFCASSELAGVYNEQFFGPGTRLTVL.

The gene calls are TRBV19 and TRBJ1-2; the D gene is possibly TRBD1 (5 bases). The CDR3 has 12 amino acids. Deletions cut 7 bases from V and 8 bases from J, with 14 bases between. The germline V gene encodes CDR1 LNHDA and CDR2 SQIVND (reference sequence). CDR3 nucleotides: TGTGCCAGTACAGGGACCGCGGGGGGCTACACCTTC. It yields the protein CASTGTAGGYTF.

V gene TRBV19 combines with J gene TRBJ1-1; 10 bases are shared with TRBD1. V lost 6 bases, J lost 1 base, and 5 bases stayed unmatched. The germline CDR1 and CDR2 sequences are LNHDA and SQIVND (reference sequence). This CDR3 is built from 15 residues. Here the CDR3 reads CASRETGGGNTEAFF. The DNA for the CDR3 is TGTGCCAGTAGGGAGACAGGGGGCGGGAACACTGAAGCTTTCTTT.

V and J are TRBV15 and TRBJ2-7; TRBD2 might be the D (5 bases). Germline CDR1 reads LNHNV; CDR2 reads YYDKDF (reference sequence). V shed 1 base and J shed 2 bases, with 12 bases lying between them. The CDR3 has 15 residues. The CDR3 protein is CATSRVSGVPYEQYF. The CDR3 DNA is TGTGCCACCAGCAGAGTCTCCGGGGTCCCCTACGAGCAGTACTTC.

This sequence joins TRBV27 and TRBJ2-7; 12 nucleotides align to TRBD1. From germline, CDR1 is MNHEY and CDR2 SMNVEV (reference sequence). Trimming at V came to 2 bases and at J to 3 bases, leaving 8 bases not matched to a gene. This CDR3 spans 17 amino acids. The CDR3: CASSLEGTGGPYYEQYF. The CDR3 region has the DNA TGTGCCAGCAGTTTAGAAGGGACAGGGGGCCCTTACTACGAGCAGTACTTC.

The V and J genes are TRBV28 and TRBJ1-5; 8 bases fit TRBD1. Trimming took 2 bases from V and 5 from J; bases not matched to a gene: 2. Germline V gene sequence: CDR1 MDHEN, CDR2 SYDVKM. The CDR3 extends over 14 amino acids. The DNA for the CDR3 is TGTGCCAGCAGTTTAGGACAGGGTGATCAGCCCCAGCATTTT. Translating it yields CASSLGQGDQPQHF.

This clone was observed a few times. The chain couples TRBV25-1 to TRBJ1-2; D not resolved. The CDR3 covers 15 residues. V was pared by 1 base and J by 4 bases, with 13 bases between. Germline V gene lookup returns CDR1 MGHDK and CDR2 SYGVNS. The DNA of the CDR3 is TGTGCCAGCAGTGAATCCATGTACGCCGGCTATGGCTACACCTTC. It encodes CASSESMYAGYGYTF.